The entry below describes one TCR beta chain. The record originates from a study of blood T cell repertoires in COVID-19. The CDR3 consists of 13 residues. Germline lookup yields CDR1 SGHDN and CDR2 FVKESK. V shed 6 bases and J 6 bases; nucleotides not matched to a gene: 3. The method was immunoSEQ multiplex PCR; TCRdb's version includes in-frame clones alone and lacks a portion of them. The table includes a few hundred thousand clones, under 90% detected once. The chain has TRBV14 and TRBJ2-3, with 10 positions matching TRBD2. This TCR was sampled from a young man with active or convalescent COVID-19. The sample comprised peripheral blood. This CDR3 is CASRSSGGDTQYF. The CDR3 DNA is TGTGCCAGCAGAAGTAGCGGGGGGGATACGCAGTATTTT.